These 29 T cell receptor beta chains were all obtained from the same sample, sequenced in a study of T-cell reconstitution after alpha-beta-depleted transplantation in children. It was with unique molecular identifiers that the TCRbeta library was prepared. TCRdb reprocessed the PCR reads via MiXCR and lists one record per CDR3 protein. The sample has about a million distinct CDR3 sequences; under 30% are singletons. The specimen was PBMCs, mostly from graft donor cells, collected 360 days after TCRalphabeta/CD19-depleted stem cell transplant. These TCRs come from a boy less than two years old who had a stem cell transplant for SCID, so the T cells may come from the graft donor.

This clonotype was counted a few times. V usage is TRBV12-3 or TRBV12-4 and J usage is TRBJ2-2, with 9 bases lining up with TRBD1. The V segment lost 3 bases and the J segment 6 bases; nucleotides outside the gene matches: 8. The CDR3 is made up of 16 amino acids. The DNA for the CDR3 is TGTGCCAGCAGTTTCGGACAGGGGCCGCGGCCCGGGGAGCTGTTTTTT. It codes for CASSFGQGPRPGELFF.

The CDR3: CASSLGSGYWGQETQYF. In DNA, the CDR3 is TGCGCCAGCAGCTTGGGGTCAGGCTACTGGGGGCAAGAGACCCAGTACTTC. The rearrangement joins TRBV5-1 to TRBJ2-5; D could derive from TRBD1 or TRBD2 (5 bases each). The CDR3 loop spans 17 amino acids. CDR1 is SGHRS, CDR2 YFSETQ, per germline. Trimming took off 0 bases at V and 2 bases at J, with 17 bases between the two ends.

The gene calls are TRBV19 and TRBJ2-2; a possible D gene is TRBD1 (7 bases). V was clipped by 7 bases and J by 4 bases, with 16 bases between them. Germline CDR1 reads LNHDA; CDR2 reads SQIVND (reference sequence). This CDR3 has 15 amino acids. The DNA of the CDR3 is TGTGCCAGTAAGGTTAACAGGGGAGGCACCGGGGAGCTGTTTTTT. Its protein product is CASKVNRGGTGELFF. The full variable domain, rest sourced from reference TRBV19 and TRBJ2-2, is DGGITQSPKYLFRKEGQNVTLSCEQNLNHDAMYWYRQDPGQGLRLIYYSQIVNDFQKGDIAEGYSVSREKKESFPLTVTSAQKNPTAFYLCASKVNRGGTGELFFGEGSRLTVL.

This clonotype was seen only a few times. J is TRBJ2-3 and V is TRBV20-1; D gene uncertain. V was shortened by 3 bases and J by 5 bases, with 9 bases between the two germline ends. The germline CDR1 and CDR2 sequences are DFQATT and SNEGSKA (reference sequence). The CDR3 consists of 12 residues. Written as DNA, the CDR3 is TGCAGTGCTAGCCCCGGCGTAGATACGCAGTATTTT. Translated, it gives CSASPGVDTQYF.

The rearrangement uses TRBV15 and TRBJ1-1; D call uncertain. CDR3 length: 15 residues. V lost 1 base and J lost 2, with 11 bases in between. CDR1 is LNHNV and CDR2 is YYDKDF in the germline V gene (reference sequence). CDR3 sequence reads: CATSRVSFGNTEAFF. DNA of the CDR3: TGTGCCACCAGCAGAGTATCCTTCGGCAACACTGAAGCTTTCTTT.

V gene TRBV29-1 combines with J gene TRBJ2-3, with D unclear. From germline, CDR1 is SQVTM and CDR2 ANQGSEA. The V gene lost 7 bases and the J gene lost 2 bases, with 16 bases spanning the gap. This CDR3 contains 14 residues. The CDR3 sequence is CSGRDTGDTDTQYF. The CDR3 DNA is TGCAGCGGGCGAGACACCGGAGACACAGATACGCAGTATTTT.

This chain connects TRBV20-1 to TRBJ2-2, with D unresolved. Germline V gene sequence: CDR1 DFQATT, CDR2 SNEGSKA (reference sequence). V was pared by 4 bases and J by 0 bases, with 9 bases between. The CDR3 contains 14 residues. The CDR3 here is CSAKITANTGELFF. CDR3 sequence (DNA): TGCAGTGCTAAAATAACGGCGAACACCGGGGAGCTGTTTTTT.

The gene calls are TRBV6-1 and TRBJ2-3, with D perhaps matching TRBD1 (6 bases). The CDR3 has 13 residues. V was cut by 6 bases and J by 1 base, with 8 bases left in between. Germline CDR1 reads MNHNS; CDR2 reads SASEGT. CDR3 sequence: CASSGQRTDTQYF. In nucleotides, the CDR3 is TGTGCCAGCAGCGGACAGCGCACAGATACGCAGTATTTT.

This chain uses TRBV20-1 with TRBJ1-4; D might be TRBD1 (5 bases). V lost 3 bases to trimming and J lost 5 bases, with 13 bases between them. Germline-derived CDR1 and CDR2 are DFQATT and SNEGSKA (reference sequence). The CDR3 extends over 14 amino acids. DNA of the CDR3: TGCAGTGCTAGTGGGGGTCTAGGGAATGAAAAACTGTTTTTT. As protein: CSASGGLGNEKLFF.

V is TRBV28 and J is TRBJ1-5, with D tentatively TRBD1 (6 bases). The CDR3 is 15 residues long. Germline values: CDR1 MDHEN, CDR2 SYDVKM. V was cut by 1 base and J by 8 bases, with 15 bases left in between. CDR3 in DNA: TGTGCCAGCAGTTTATTAGTACAGGGCCTAAAGCCCCAGCATTTT. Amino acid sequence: CASSLLVQGLKPQHF.

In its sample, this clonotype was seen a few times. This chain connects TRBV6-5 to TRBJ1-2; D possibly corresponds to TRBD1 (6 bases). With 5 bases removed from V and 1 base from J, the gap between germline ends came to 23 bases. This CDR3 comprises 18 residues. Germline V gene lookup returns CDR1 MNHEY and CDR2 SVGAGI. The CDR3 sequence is CASSNPTGGPVNNYGYTF. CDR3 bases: TGTGCCAGCAGTAACCCTACTGGGGGGCCCGTAAATAACTATGGCTACACCTTC.

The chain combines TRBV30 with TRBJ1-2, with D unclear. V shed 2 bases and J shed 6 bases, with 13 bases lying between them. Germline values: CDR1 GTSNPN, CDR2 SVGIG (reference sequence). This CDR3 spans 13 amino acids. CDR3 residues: CAWSLMGKDGYTF. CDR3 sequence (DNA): TGTGCCTGGAGTCTCATGGGGAAGGATGGCTACACCTTC.

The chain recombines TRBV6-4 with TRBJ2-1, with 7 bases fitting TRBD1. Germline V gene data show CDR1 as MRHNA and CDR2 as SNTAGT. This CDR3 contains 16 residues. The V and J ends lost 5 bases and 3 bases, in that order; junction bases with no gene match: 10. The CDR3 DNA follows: TGTGCCAGCAGTCTTGCCGGGACAGCTAACTACAATGAGCAGTTCTTC. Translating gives CASSLAGTANYNEQFF.

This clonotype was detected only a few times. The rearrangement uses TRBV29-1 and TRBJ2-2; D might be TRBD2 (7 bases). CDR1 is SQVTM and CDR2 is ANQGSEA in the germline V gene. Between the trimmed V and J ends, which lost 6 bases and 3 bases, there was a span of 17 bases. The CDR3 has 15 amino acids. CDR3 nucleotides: TGCAGCGTGAGAAGGGGGGGGCCGGACACCGGGGAGCTGTTTTTT. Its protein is CSVRRGGPDTGELFF.

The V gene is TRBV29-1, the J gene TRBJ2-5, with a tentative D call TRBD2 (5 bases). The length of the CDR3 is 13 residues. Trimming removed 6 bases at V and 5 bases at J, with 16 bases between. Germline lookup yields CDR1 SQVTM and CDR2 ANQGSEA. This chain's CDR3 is CSVAEDRRETQYF. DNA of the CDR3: TGCAGCGTCGCGGAGGACCGCCGGGAGACCCAGTACTTC.

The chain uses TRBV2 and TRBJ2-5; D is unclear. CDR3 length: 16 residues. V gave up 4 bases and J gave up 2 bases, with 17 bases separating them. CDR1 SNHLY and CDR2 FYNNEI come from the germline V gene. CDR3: CASSASFSDGQETQYF. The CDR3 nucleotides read TGTGCCAGCAGTGCAAGCTTCTCGGACGGACAAGAGACCCAGTACTTC.

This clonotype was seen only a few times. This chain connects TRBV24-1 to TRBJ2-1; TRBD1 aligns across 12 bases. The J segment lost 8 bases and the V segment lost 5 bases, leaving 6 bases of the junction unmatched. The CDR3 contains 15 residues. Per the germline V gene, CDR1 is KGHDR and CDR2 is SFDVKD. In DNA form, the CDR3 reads TGTGCCACCAGTGCCGCCGGGACAGGGGGCTATGAGCAGTTCTTC. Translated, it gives CATSAAGTGGYEQFF.

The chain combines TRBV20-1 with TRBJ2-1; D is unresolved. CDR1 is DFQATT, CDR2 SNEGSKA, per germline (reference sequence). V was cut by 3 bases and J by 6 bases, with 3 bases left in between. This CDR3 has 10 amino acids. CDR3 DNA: TGCAGTGCTAGCCCCAATGAGCAGTTCTTC. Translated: CSASPNEQFF.

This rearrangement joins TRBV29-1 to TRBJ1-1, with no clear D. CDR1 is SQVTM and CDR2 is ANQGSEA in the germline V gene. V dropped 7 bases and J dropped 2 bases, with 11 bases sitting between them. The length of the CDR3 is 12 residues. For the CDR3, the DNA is TGCAGCGGAGCGGAGGGTAACACTGAAGCTTTCTTT. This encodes CSGAEGNTEAFF.

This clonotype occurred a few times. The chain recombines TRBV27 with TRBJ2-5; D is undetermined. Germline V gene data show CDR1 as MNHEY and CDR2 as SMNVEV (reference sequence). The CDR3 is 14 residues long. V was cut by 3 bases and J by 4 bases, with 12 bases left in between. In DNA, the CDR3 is TGTGCCAGCAGTTTGCTCTTTAAGTCAGAGACCCAGTACTTC. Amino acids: CASSLLFKSETQYF.

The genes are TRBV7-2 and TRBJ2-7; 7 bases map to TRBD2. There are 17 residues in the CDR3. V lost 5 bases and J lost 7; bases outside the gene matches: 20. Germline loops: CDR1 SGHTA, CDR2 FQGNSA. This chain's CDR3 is CASSLGRARSGAGEQYF. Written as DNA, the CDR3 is TGTGCCAGCAGCCTGGGACGGGCACGCAGCGGGGCGGGGGAGCAGTACTTC.

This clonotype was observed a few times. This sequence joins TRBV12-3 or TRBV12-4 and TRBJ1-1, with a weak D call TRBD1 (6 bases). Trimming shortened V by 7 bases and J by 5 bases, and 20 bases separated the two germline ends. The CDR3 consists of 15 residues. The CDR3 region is CASTLSRQGRTEAFF. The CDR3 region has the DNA TGTGCCAGCACCCTGAGTAGGCAGGGGAGGACTGAAGCTTTCTTT.

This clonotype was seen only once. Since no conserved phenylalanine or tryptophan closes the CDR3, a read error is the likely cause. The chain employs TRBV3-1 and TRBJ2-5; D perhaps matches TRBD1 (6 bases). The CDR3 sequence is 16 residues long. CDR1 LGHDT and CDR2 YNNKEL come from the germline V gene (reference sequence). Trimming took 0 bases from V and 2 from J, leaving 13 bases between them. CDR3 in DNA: TGTGCCAGCAGCCAAGAACCAGGGGTAATACAAGAGACCCAGTACTCC. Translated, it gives CASSQEPGVIQETQYS.

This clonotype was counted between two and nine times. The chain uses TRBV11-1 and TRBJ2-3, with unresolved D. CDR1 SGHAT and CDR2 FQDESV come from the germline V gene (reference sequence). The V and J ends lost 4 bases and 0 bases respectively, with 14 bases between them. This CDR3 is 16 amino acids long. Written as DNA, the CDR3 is TGTGCCAGCAGCTACGGACCGTTCGTGAGCACAGATACGCAGTATTTT. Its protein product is CASSYGPFVSTDTQYF.

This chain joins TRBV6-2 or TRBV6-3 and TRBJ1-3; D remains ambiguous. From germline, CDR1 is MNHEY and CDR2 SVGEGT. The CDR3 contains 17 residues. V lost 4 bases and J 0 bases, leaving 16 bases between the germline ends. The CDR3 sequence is CASSSVSAPSSGNTIYF. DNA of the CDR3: TGTGCCAGCAGTTCTGTCTCCGCACCAAGCTCTGGAAACACCATATATTTT.

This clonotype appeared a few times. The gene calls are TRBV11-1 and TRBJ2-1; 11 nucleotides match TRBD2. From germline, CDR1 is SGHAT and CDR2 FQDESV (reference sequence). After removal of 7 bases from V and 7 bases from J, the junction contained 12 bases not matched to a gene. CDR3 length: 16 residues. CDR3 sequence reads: CASTSTRVAGGNEQFF. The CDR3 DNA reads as TGTGCCAGCACAAGTACGAGGGTAGCGGGGGGGAATGAGCAGTTCTTC. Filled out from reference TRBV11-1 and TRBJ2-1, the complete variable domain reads EAEVAQSPRYKITEKSQAVAFWCDPISGHATLYWYRQILGQGPELLVQFQDESVVDDSQLPKDRFSAERLKGVDSTLKIQPAELGDSAMYLCASTSTRVAGGNEQFFGPGTRLTVL.

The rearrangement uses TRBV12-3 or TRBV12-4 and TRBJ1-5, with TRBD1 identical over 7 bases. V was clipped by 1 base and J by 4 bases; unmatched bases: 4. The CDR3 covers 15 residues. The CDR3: CASSLDGTANQPQHF. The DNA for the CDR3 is TGTGCCAGCAGTTTAGACGGGACAGCTAATCAGCCCCAGCATTTT.

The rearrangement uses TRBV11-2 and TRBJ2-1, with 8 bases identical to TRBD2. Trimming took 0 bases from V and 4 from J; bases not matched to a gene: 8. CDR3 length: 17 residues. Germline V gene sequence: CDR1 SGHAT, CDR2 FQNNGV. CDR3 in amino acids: CASSLDHRLARYNEQFF. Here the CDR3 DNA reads TGTGCCAGCAGCTTAGATCATAGACTAGCGAGGTACAATGAGCAGTTCTTC.

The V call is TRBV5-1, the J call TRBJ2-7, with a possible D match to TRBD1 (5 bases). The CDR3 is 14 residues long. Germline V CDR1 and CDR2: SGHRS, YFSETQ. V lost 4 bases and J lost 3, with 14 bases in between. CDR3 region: CASSPRQPGYEQYF. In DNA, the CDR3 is TGCGCCAGCAGCCCCCGACAGCCGGGCTACGAGCAGTACTTC.